The TCR beta chain under discussion was sequenced for a study of blood T cell repertoires in COVID-19. On the study more broadly: Researchers got acute and convalescent COVID-19 samples from the United States, Italy and Spain. In each case, the material was cDNA or gDNA derived from T cells, B-cell-depleted T cells, or PBMCs.

CDR1 and CDR2 from the germline V gene are KGHSH and LQKENI. The CDR3 has 12 residues. V lost 3 bases to trimming and J lost 6 bases, with 6 bases between them. Original methodology: Amplification with reference gene primers provided the estimates of nucleated cell counts. The data were produced by immunoSEQ multiplex PCR, yet TCRdb's version contains in-frame clones alone and is incomplete. That table supplies the V and J calls and clone size; D and trimming were determined from the DNA. The sample includes 63,000 or so clones, less than 85% of them seen just once. V usage is TRBV18 and J usage is TRBJ2-1; weak D call: TRBD1 (5 bases). Sequenced: peripheral blood. The sequence was obtained from an elderly man with active COVID-19. CDR3 nucleotides: TGTGCCAGCTCACCCAGGGTCAATGAGCAGTTCTTC. It translates to CASSPRVNEQFF.